Presented here are 24 T cell receptor gamma chains from one specimen sequenced in a study of gamma-delta chains in newborns, infants, children. TCRdb re-called the reads using CATT. The data contain some 800 gamma-chain clones, approximately 50% of them seen just once; the ten biggest clones take up just over 20%. Sequencing used blood. Source of these receptors: a child who was a newborn, infant or young child, either healthy, febrile or measles-vaccinated (not recorded which).

This clone has just a few counts. The gene calls are TRGV5 and TRGJ1 or TRGJ2. Here the J gene came from matching the DNA to germline, since TCRdb omits it. The junction had 1 base not matched to a gene; V was cut back by 0 bases and J by 2 bases. From germline, CDR1 is VINAFY and CDR2 YDVSNSKD. The CDR3 runs 13 residues. The CDR3 bases are TGTGCCACCTGGGACAGGCATTATTATAAGAAACTCTTT. Protein product: CATWDRHYYKKLF.

The V gene is TRGV9, the J gene TRGJP. The J gene, left out of TCRdb, was set here by checking the DNA against germline. CDR3 length: 15 amino acids. Germline assignment: CDR1 GITISATS and CDR2 ISYDGTV (reference sequence). The V segment lost 5 bases and the J segment 7 bases; nucleotides outside the gene matches: 5. Here the CDR3 DNA reads TGTGCCTTGTGGGCTCTCGAGTTGGGCAAAAAAATCAAGGTATTT. It translates to CALWALELGKKIKVF.

Concerning this clone: At one end the junction does not follow the germline gene, possibly because of a read error. The gene calls are TRGV9 and TRGJP. Because TCRdb records no J gene, it was assigned here through a match of the DNA to germline. The CDR3 runs to 17 residues. Germline CDR1 GITISATS, CDR2 ISYDGTV (reference sequence). The CDR3 region is CALWQVRGELGKKIKVF. In DNA, the CDR3 is TGTGCCTTGTGGCAGGTGCGAGGAGAGTTGGGCAAAAAAATCAAGGTATTT.

The rearrangement links TRGV3 to TRGJ1 or TRGJ2. TCRdb gives no J gene; it was assigned here by matching the DNA to germline. J was trimmed by 10 bases and V by 1 base; bases with no gene match: 4. CDR3 length equals 11 residues. The germline V gene has CDR1 VTNTFY and CDR2 YDVSTARD (reference sequence). In DNA form, the CDR3 reads TGTGCCACCTGGGACAGCCAGAAGAAACTCTTT. Protein sequence: CATWDSQKKLF.

The rearrangement uses TRGV8 and TRGJ1 or TRGJ2. The J gene, not given by TCRdb, was assigned here from a germline match of the nucleotide sequence. Germline-derived CDR1 and CDR2 are VENAVY and YDSYNSRV. V shed 3 bases and J 0 bases; nucleotides not matched to a gene: 2. There are 13 residues in the CDR3. CDR3 residues: CATWDPNYYKKLF. CDR3 nucleotide sequence: TGTGCCACCTGGGATCCGAATTATTATAAGAAACTCTTT.

As for this clone: One junction end disagrees with the germline gene, perhaps due to a read error. V usage is TRGV9 and J usage is TRGJP. Here the J gene was assigned by germline matching of the DNA, as TCRdb has none. CDR3 length: 15 residues. Germline V gives CDR1 GITISATS, CDR2 ISYDGTV (reference sequence). The CDR3 nucleotides read TGTGCCGTGTGGGAGGGAGAGGTGGGCAAAAAAATCAAGGTATTT. Translated: CAVWEGEVGKKIKVF.

J is TRGJP1 and V is TRGV5. TCRdb records no J gene; here it was assigned by comparing the DNA to germline. The CDR3 is made up of 15 amino acids. V lost 0 bases and J lost 2; bases outside the gene matches: 3. The germline V gene encodes CDR1 VINAFY and CDR2 YDVSNSKD. The CDR3 DNA is TGTGCCACCTGGGACAGGAGAACCACTGGTTGGTTCAAGATATTT. Amino acids: CATWDRRTTGWFKIF.

This clone was seen more than once but under ten times. The V gene is TRGV4, the J gene TRGJ1 or TRGJ2. Here the J gene was assigned by germline matching of the DNA, as TCRdb has none. Germline V gene lookup returns CDR1 EGSTGY and CDR2 YDSYTSSV. There are 14 residues in the CDR3. After removal of 0 bases from V and 11 bases from J, the junction contained 13 bases not matched to a gene. The CDR3 spells CATWDGRDRLEKLF. For the CDR3, the DNA is TGTGCCACCTGGGATGGGCGGGATCGGCTAGAGAAACTCTTT.

As to this clone: This may stem from a read error, because a much larger clone lies one nucleotide away. CDR3 residues: CATWNYYKKLF. Here the CDR3 DNA reads TGTGCCACCTGGAATTATTATAAGAAACTCTTT. V is TRGV5 and J is TRGJ1 or TRGJ2. Here the J gene was assigned by germline matching of the DNA, as TCRdb has none. CDR3 length equals 11 residues. The V segment lost 6 bases and the J segment 1 base; nucleotides outside the gene matches: 0. Germline lookup yields CDR1 VINAFY and CDR2 YDVSNSKD.

In its sample, this clone was seen a few times. The gene calls are TRGV2 and TRGJP1. TCRdb lists no J gene, so it was determined here by aligning the DNA to germline. The ends lost 2 bases at V and 0 bases at J; junction bases unmatched: 0. CDR1 and CDR2 from the germline V gene are EGSNGY and YDSYNSKV. The length of the CDR3 is 14 residues. CDR3 nucleotides: TGTGCCACCTGGGACGATACCACTGGTTGGTTCAAGATATTT. Its translation is CATWDDTTGWFKIF.

This chain joins TRGV9 and TRGJ1 or TRGJ2. Germline matching of the DNA provided the J gene here, since TCRdb leaves it blank. Germline loops: CDR1 GITISATS, CDR2 ISYDGTV (reference sequence). V dropped 2 bases and J dropped 3; count of bases not matched to a gene: 1. CDR3 size: 12 residues. CDR3 amino acids: CALWEGYYKKLF. CDR3 DNA sequence: TGTGCCTTGTGGGAGGGTTATTATAAGAAACTCTTT.

The chain employs TRGV5 and TRGJP1. TCRdb supplies no J gene; here it was assigned by aligning the nucleotide sequence to germline. The CDR3 loop spans 16 amino acids. The germline gives CDR1 VINAFY, CDR2 YDVSNSKD. Unmatched junction bases numbered 5, after V lost 0 bases and J lost 1 base. CDR3 amino acids: CATWDRRGTTGWFKIF. CDR3 DNA sequence: TGTGCCACCTGGGACAGGCGTGGTACCACTGGTTGGTTCAAGATATTT.

The gene calls are TRGV3 and TRGJ1 or TRGJ2. TCRdb does not report a J gene; here it was assigned by matching the DNA to germline references. Trimming took 0 bases from V and 6 from J; bases not matched to a gene: 8. From germline, CDR1 is VTNTFY and CDR2 YDVSTARD (reference sequence). The CDR3 has 14 amino acids. The CDR3 loop reads CATWDRPGGYKKLF. In DNA, the CDR3 is TGTGCCACCTGGGACAGGCCGGGGGGTTATAAGAAACTCTTT.

The V call is TRGV2, the J call TRGJP1. TCRdb carries no J gene annotation; the J gene was assigned here by matching the DNA with germline. Germline-derived CDR1 and CDR2 are EGSNGY and YDSYNSKV. Trimming cost V 0 bases and J 0 bases; bases outside gene matches: 10. The CDR3 has 18 residues. The CDR3 nucleotides read TGTGCCACCTGGGACGGGCGGGGCCTTCATACCACTGGTTGGTTCAAGATATTT. It codes for CATWDGRGLHTTGWFKIF.

This clone was seen just once. Germline and junction disagree at one end, which may indicate a read error. This sample also contains other DNA sequences that code for the same CDR3. V and J are TRGV3 and TRGJ1 or TRGJ2. The J gene, left out of TCRdb, was set here by checking the DNA against germline. This CDR3 region has 13 residues. The V gene's germline CDR1 is VTNTFY and CDR2 YDVSTARD (reference sequence). The chain's CDR3 is CATWDGDYYKKLF. For the CDR3, the DNA is TGTGCCACTTGGGACGGAGATTATTATAAGAAACTCTTT.

This clone was recorded a few times. The gene calls are TRGV9 and TRGJP. The J gene comes from matching the DNA to germline here; TCRdb lacks it. V trimming: 0 bases; J trimming: 12 bases; junction bases outside the gene matches: 5. Germline V CDR1 and CDR2: GITISATS, ISYDGTV (reference sequence). CDR3 length: 15 residues. CDR3 DNA sequence: TGTGCCTTGTGGGAGGTGCACGGGGGCAAAAAAATCAAGGTATTT. This codes for CALWEVHGGKKIKVF.

Concerning this clone itself: A much bigger clone sits one base away, suggesting this may be a read error. The same CDR3 arises from other DNA sequences in this sample as well. The chain joins TRGV9 to TRGJ1 or TRGJ2. The J gene, missing from TCRdb, was assigned here through DNA to germline matching. V dropped 0 bases and J dropped 6; count of bases not matched to a gene: 2. CDR1 and CDR2 (germline): GITISATS, ISYDGTV (reference sequence). The CDR3 has 12 residues. The CDR3 sequence is CALWEVRYKKLF. For the CDR3, the DNA is TGTGCCTTGTGGGAGGTGCGTTATAAGAAACTCTTT.

There are a few counts of this clone. This sample also contains other DNA sequences that code for the same CDR3. The chain is built from TRGV3 and TRGJ1 or TRGJ2. No J gene is reported in TCRdb; it was inferred here by comparing the DNA with germline. Trimming took 0 bases from V and 8 from J; bases not matched to a gene: 4. Germline CDR1 is VTNTFY and CDR2 is YDVSTARD (reference sequence). The CDR3 length is 12 residues. The CDR3 coding sequence is TGTGCCACCTGGGACAGGCCCAATAAGAAACTCTTT. It is translated as CATWDRPNKKLF.

A remark on this clone: The germline gene is not matched at one end of the junction; a read error may be the cause. The CDR3 reads CANWDVYYKKLF. For the CDR3, the DNA is TGTGCCAACTGGGATGTTTATTATAAGAAACTCTTT. The chain uses TRGV4 and TRGJ1 or TRGJ2. In the absence of a J gene in TCRdb, the DNA was matched to germline to assign it here. CDR1 and CDR2 from the germline V gene are EGSTGY and YDSYTSSV. CDR3 length: 12 amino acids.

The chain joins TRGV5 to TRGJ1 or TRGJ2. The J gene, missing from TCRdb, was assigned here through DNA to germline matching. The CDR3 contains 12 residues. CDR1 and CDR2 (germline): VINAFY, YDVSNSKD. Trimming cost V 1 base and J 5 bases; bases outside gene matches: 2. The CDR3 DNA reads as TGTGCCACCTGGGACAGAGATTATAAGAAACTCTTT. This codes for CATWDRDYKKLF.

J is TRGJP1 and V is TRGV4. As TCRdb names no J gene, one was assigned here on the basis of a DNA match to germline. Germline CDR1 is EGSTGY and CDR2 is YDSYTSSV. The CDR3 covers 12 residues. The trim removed 4 bases at V and 7 bases at J, leaving 3 bases unmatched. CDR3 loop: CATWEGGWFKIF. The CDR3, as DNA: TGTGCCACCTGGGAAGGTGGTTGGTTCAAGATATTT.

A few counts support this clone. The chain has TRGV9 and TRGJP. J gave up 7 bases and V 0 bases, and 3 bases lay outside the gene matches. This CDR3 has 16 amino acids. In germline, CDR1 is GITISATS, CDR2 ISYDGTV (reference sequence). Here the CDR3 reads CALWEVKELGKKIKVF. CDR3 nucleotides: TGTGCCTTGTGGGAGGTGAAGGAGTTGGGCAAAAAAATCAAGGTATTT.

As to this clone: The junction and the germline gene differ at one end; a read error may be behind it. The V call is TRGV3, the J call TRGJ1 or TRGJ2. The J gene, missing from TCRdb, was assigned here through DNA to germline matching. CDR1 and CDR2 from the germline V gene are VTNTFY and YDVSTARD (reference sequence). The CDR3 covers 10 residues. The CDR3 reads CATWARGKLF. The CDR3 DNA is TGTGCCACCTGGGCCAGGGGGAAACTCTTT.

The chain joins TRGV9 to TRGJP. The J gene is absent in TCRdb and was assigned here via DNA matching to germline. The germline V gene encodes CDR1 GITISATS and CDR2 ISYDGTV (reference sequence). The CDR3 is 17 residues long. With 0 bases clipped from V and 7 bases from J, the junction kept 6 bases outside the gene matches. CDR3 DNA sequence: TGTGCCTTGTGGGAGGTGCAGTATGAGTTGGGCAAAAAAATCAAGGTATTT. Translated, it gives CALWEVQYELGKKIKVF.